The T cell receptor (beta chain) described here comes from a study of T cells after posttransplantation cyclophosphamide. General study points: Tissue-infiltrating T cells from skin or gut overlapped little with blood T cells. Donor CD8+ memory clones often dominated recipient blood repertoires at later times. After PTCy, TRB diversity resembled that of CNI/methotrexate controls.

V dropped 4 bases and J dropped 7 bases, with 18 bases sitting between them. Germline V gene lookup returns CDR1 KGHDR and CDR2 SFDVKD. CDR3 length: 16 amino acids. Data came from immunoSEQ multiplex PCR; TCRdb stores just in-frame clones and leaves some out. This sample carries 32,000 or so clones, none of them present only once. This clone has only a few counts. What it binds is not known. The V call is TRBV24-1, the J call TRBJ2-2; no definite D call. The source is a woman aged 55 to 70 in good health, CMV-negative, and a related stem cell transplant donor. What was sequenced was PBMCs. In nucleotides, the CDR3 is TGTGCCACCAGTGACCCCAGGTTAGGAGAGAGCGGGGAGCTGTTTTTT. It is translated as CATSDPRLGESGELFF.